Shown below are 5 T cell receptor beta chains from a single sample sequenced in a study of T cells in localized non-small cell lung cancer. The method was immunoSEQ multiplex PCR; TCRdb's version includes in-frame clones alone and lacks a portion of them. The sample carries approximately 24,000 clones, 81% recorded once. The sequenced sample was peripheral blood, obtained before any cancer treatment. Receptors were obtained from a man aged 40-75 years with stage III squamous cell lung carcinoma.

The CDR3 DNA sequence: TGTGCCAGCAGCACCTCCTCGACAGAAGGCTATGGCTACACCTTC. The encoded protein is CASSTSSTEGYGYTF. This chain connects TRBV27 to TRBJ1-2, with a possible D match to TRBD1 (5 bases). V was clipped by 6 bases and J by 4 bases, with 18 bases between them. Germline lookup yields CDR1 MNHEY and CDR2 SMNVEV (reference sequence). This CDR3 has 15 amino acids.

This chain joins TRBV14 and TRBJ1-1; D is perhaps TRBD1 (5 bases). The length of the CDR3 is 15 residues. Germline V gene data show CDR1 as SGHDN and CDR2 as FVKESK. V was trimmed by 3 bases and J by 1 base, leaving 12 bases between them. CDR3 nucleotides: TGTGCCAGCAGCCAGCAGGGATTGGCGAACACTGAAGCTTTCTTT. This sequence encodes CASSQQGLANTEAFF.

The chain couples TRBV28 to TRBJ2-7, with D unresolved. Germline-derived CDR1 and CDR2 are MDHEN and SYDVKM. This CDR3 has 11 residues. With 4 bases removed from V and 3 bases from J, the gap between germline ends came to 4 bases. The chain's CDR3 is CASSSHYEQYF. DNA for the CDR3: TGTGCCAGCAGTTCACACTACGAGCAGTACTTC.

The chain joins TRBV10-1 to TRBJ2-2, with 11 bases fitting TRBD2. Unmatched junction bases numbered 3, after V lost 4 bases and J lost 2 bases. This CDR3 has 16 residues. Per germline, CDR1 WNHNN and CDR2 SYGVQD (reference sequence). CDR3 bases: TGCGCCAGCAGTGCCGGGACTAGCGGTAACACCGGGGAGCTGTTTTTT. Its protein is CASSAGTSGNTGELFF.

The CDR3 sequence is CAWSGSRGQPQHF. The CDR3 bases are TGTGCCTGGAGTGGGTCCAGGGGGCAGCCCCAGCATTTT. The chain joins TRBV30 to TRBJ1-5; 7 bases map to TRBD1. The length of the CDR3 is 13 residues. From germline, CDR1 is GTSNPN and CDR2 SVGIG (reference sequence). V lost 1 base to trimming and J lost 7 bases; unmatched junction nucleotides: 4.